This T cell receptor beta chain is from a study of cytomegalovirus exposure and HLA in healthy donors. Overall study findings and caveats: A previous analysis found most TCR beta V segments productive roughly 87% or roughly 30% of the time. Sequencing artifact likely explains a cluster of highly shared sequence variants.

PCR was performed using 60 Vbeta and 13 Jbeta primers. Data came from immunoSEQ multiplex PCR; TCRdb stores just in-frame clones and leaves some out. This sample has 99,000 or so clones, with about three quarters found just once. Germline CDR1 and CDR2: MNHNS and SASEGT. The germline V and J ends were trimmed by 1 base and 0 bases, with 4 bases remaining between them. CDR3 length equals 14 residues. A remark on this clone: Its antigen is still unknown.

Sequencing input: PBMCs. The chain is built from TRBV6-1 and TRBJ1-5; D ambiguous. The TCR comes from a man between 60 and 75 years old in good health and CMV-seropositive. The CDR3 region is CASSEDYSNQPQHF. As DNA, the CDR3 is TGTGCCAGCAGTGAAGACTATAGCAATCAGCCCCAGCATTTT.